One and the same sample provided the 29 T cell receptor beta chains below, sequenced in a study of CD8+ T cells in alopecia areata. Following extraction, RNA underwent reverse transcription to cDNA, which served as the sequencing template. TCRdb keeps only in-frame clones here, not all; method: immunoSEQ multiplex PCR. The sample holds more than 11,000 clones; approximately 58% are singletons and the top ten take 3.5% to 4%. CD4+ cells from about 5 patients underwent sorting into CD25+CD127- cells. Sequenced input: CD4+ Tregs sorted from blood. These TCRs come from a human donor with alopecia areata.

This clone was observed a few times. The chain has TRBV6-6 and TRBJ1-5; no clear D. CDR1 and CDR2 from the germline V gene are MNHNY and SVGAGI (reference sequence). The CDR3 contains 15 residues. Trimming removed 2 bases from V and 3 bases from J, with 11 bases in between. This CDR3 is CASSYAGRANQPQHF. In DNA, the CDR3 is TGTGCCAGCAGTTACGCGGGAAGGGCCAATCAGCCCCAGCATTTT.

This rearrangement joins TRBV27 to TRBJ2-1; TRBD2 matches 14 bases. Germline V gene sequence: CDR1 MNHEY, CDR2 SMNVEV (reference sequence). The CDR3 loop spans 17 amino acids. The V and J ends lost 0 bases and 9 bases, in that order; junction bases with no gene match: 7. CDR3 DNA sequence: TGTGCCAGCAGTTTATCCCTCAGACTAGCGGGAGGGACTGAGCAGTTCTTC. It yields the protein CASSLSLRLAGGTEQFF.

This clone has only a few counts. The chain has TRBV7-8 and TRBJ2-1, with 8 positions matching TRBD1. With 5 bases clipped from V and 8 bases from J, the junction kept 14 bases outside the gene matches. CDR1 and CDR2 (germline): SGHVS, FQNEAQ. CDR3 length: 16 residues. The CDR3 nucleotides are TGTGCCAGCAGCCGCCTTTGGACAGGGCCTTTTGATGAGCAGTTCTTC. This translates into CASSRLWTGPFDEQFF.

The chain is built from TRBV7-8 and TRBJ2-5, with 8 bases identical to TRBD1. The assigned J gene may be wrong: the sequence end matches TRBJ2-7 better. The CDR3 is 16 residues long. Germline lookup yields CDR1 SGHVS and CDR2 FQNEAQ. Written as DNA, the CDR3 is TGTGCCAGCAGCTCTGACAGGGGCCCTAGCTCCTACGAGCAGTACTTC. Translated: CASSSDRGPSSYEQYF.

The chain joins TRBV10-3 to TRBJ2-5; D perhaps matches TRBD1 (5 bases). V was trimmed by 3 bases and J by 1 base, leaving 9 bases between them. CDR1 and CDR2 (germline): ENHRY, SYGVKD. This CDR3 is 14 amino acids long. The CDR3 loop reads CAISEWTIQETQYF. DNA of the CDR3: TGTGCCATCAGTGAATGGACAATCCAAGAGACCCAGTACTTC.

V usage is TRBV5-1 and J usage is TRBJ2-1; 7 nucleotides match TRBD2. From germline, CDR1 is SGHRS and CDR2 YFSETQ. This CDR3 has 15 amino acids. The V and J ends lost 4 bases and 6 bases, in that order; junction bases with no gene match: 10. For the CDR3, the DNA is TGCGCCAGCAGCCCTAGCGGCCTCGGGTTCAATGAGCAGTTCTTC. It translates to CASSPSGLGFNEQFF.

The V and J genes are TRBV6-5 and TRBJ2-1; D may be TRBD1 or TRBD2 (5 bases each). The CDR3 extends over 15 amino acids. V dropped 6 bases and J dropped 2 bases, with 14 bases sitting between them. Germline lookup yields CDR1 MNHEY and CDR2 SVGAGI. For the CDR3, the DNA is TGTGCCAGCAGCCCTTCCCGGGGCCCCTACAATGAGCAGTTCTTC. It yields the protein CASSPSRGPYNEQFF.

The V and J genes are TRBV4-2 and TRBJ2-5, with D perhaps matching TRBD1 (6 bases). In germline, CDR1 is LGHNA, CDR2 YNFKEQ. Trimming took off 1 base at V and 1 base at J, with 13 bases between the two ends. The CDR3 consists of 16 residues. The CDR3 region is CASSQGDHRAQETQYF. The CDR3 DNA follows: TGTGCCAGCAGCCAAGGAGACCACAGGGCCCAAGAGACCCAGTACTTC.

The sample holds one count of this clone. The CDR3 DNA reads TGTGCCAGCAGCCGACAGGGACTAGGAACAGATACGCAGTATTTT. It yields the protein CASSRQGLGTDTQYF. The gene calls are TRBV2 and TRBJ2-3; D is possibly TRBD2 (8 bases). CDR3 length: 15 amino acids. CDR1 is SNHLY, CDR2 FYNNEI, per germline. V lost 6 bases to trimming and J lost 3 bases, with 16 bases between them.

The chain uses TRBV19 and TRBJ2-2, with 10 bases that match TRBD2. Losses at the gene ends were 3 bases for V and 6 bases for J; bases not matched to a gene: 4. The germline CDR1 and CDR2 sequences are LNHDA and SQIVND (reference sequence). CDR3 size: 15 residues. CDR3 coding DNA: TGTGCCAGTAGTATTGGGCTAGCGGGAGCCGGGGAGCTGTTTTTT. Amino acid sequence: CASSIGLAGAGELFF. The entire variable domain, with the rest obtained from reference TRBV19 and TRBJ2-2, is as follows: DGGITQSPKYLFRKEGQNVTLSCEQNLNHDAMYWYRQDPGQGLRLIYYSQIVNDFQKGDIAEGYSVSREKKESFPLTVTSAQKNPTAFYLCASSIGLAGAGELFFGEGSRLTVL.

The J gene is TRBJ2-7, the V gene TRBV28; D not certain. Deletions cut 2 bases from V and 6 bases from J, with 11 bases between. Germline V gives CDR1 MDHEN, CDR2 SYDVKM. CDR3 length equals 13 residues. The DNA of the CDR3 is TGTGCCAGCAGTTTACCCCAATGGGTCGAGCAGTACTTC. It encodes CASSLPQWVEQYF.

The chain is built from TRBV4-1 and TRBJ2-5, with D possibly matching TRBD1 (5 bases). The DNA end lines up better with TRBJ2-7; the J call may be wrong. The CDR3 has 15 amino acids. Germline V CDR1 and CDR2: MGHRA, YSYEKL. The CDR3 spells CASSQDGQGWAEQYF. For the CDR3, the DNA is TGCGCCAGCAGCCAAGATGGGCAGGGATGGGCCGAGCAGTACTTC.

This chain links TRBV28 with TRBJ2-3; 7 positions agree with TRBD2. CDR1 is MDHEN and CDR2 is SYDVKM in the germline V gene. J lost 5 bases, V lost 8 bases, and 16 bases had no gene match. This CDR3 contains 16 residues. This CDR3 reads CASGVQVAGVVDTQYF. In DNA form, the CDR3 reads TGTGCCAGCGGGGTCCAAGTGGCGGGAGTTGTAGATACGCAGTATTTT.

The chain employs TRBV5-1 and TRBJ1-2; unclear D gene. The CDR3 contains 18 residues. The V gene lost 4 bases and the J gene lost 4 bases, with 26 bases spanning the gap. Germline CDR1 is SGHRS and CDR2 is YFSETQ. Here the CDR3 DNA reads TGCGCCAGCAGCCGGGGAGTAGGGTCGGGCAGCTTTTCCTATGGCTACACCTTC. It codes for CASSRGVGSGSFSYGYTF.

The chain combines TRBV7-3 with TRBJ2-1, with a possible D match to TRBD2 (5 bases). Trimming removed 8 bases from V and 5 bases from J, with 13 bases in between. Germline V gene data show CDR1 as SGHTA and CDR2 as FQGTGA. The CDR3 is 13 residues long. The CDR3 DNA reads as TGTGCCAGCGGCCGGGGTTCCCACAATGAGCAGTTCTTC. It codes for CASGRGSHNEQFF.

The CDR3 DNA is TGTGCCAGCAGCCCGCCGGGGGCCCCCTACGAGCAGTACTTC. The encoded protein is CASSPPGAPYEQYF. The V gene is TRBV7-9, the J gene TRBJ2-7, with D possibly being TRBD1 or TRBD2 (6 bases each). Germline loops: CDR1 SEHNR, CDR2 FQNEAQ (reference sequence). V lost 5 bases and J lost 2, with 13 bases in between. CDR3 length: 14 amino acids.

This clone was picked up a small number of times. The V call is TRBV5-1, the J call TRBJ2-7; 8 nucleotides align to TRBD2. Unmatched junction bases numbered 3, after V lost 2 bases and J lost 2 bases. The CDR3 contains 14 residues. Per the germline V gene, CDR1 is SGHRS and CDR2 is YFSETQ. CDR3 DNA sequence: TGCGCCAGCAGCTTTAGCGGGATCCCCTACGAGCAGTACTTC. Encoded protein: CASSFSGIPYEQYF.

A single count supports this clone. The J gene is TRBJ2-1, the V gene TRBV7-9; 10 bases are a match to TRBD2. This CDR3 is built from 14 residues. CDR1 is SEHNR and CDR2 is FQNEAQ in the germline V gene (reference sequence). With 5 bases clipped from V and 8 bases from J, the junction kept 6 bases outside the gene matches. The CDR3 sequence is CASSTRSGRDEQFF. The CDR3 DNA reads TGTGCCAGCAGCACCCGGAGCGGGAGGGATGAGCAGTTCTTC.

V and J are TRBV6-5 and TRBJ1-1; tentatively, D is TRBD1 (5 bases). The V gene's germline CDR1 is MNHEY and CDR2 SVGAGI. CDR3 length equals 14 residues. The ends were cut back, 4 bases at V and 2 bases at J, with 11 bases in the middle. CDR3 residues: CASSWAGPNTEAFF. In DNA form, the CDR3 reads TGTGCCAGCAGTTGGGCAGGGCCTAACACTGAAGCTTTCTTT.

The sample holds a few counts of this clone. The chain employs TRBV4-1 and TRBJ1-2; tentative D call: TRBD1 (6 bases). Germline-derived CDR1 and CDR2 are MGHRA and YSYEKL. The V end was cut by 1 base, the J end by 8 bases, with 17 bases between. This CDR3 contains 15 residues. CDR3 loop: CASSQGRDRSRGYTF. The DNA for the CDR3 is TGCGCCAGCAGCCAAGGCCGCGACAGGAGCCGGGGCTACACCTTC.

The rearrangement joins TRBV25-1 to TRBJ2-1, with 7 bases that match TRBD2. With V trimmed by 4 bases and J by 4 bases, 7 bases remained unmatched. The CDR3 has 15 amino acids. Germline V gene lookup returns CDR1 MGHDK and CDR2 SYGVNS. CDR3 sequence: CASSGGSTLYNEQFF. The CDR3 bases are TGTGCCAGCAGTGGCGGGAGTACTCTTTACAATGAGCAGTTCTTC.

This clone was seen only a few times. The chain combines TRBV7-9 with TRBJ2-2; the D call may be TRBD1 or TRBD2 (7 bases each). The CDR3 length is 14 residues. The germline V gene has CDR1 SEHNR and CDR2 FQNEAQ (reference sequence). V lost 10 bases and J lost 5, with 17 bases in between. The CDR3 DNA sequence: TGTGCCACAGGGGGGGTAGGAACTACCGGGGAGCTGTTTTTT. Translating it yields CATGGVGTTGELFF. The full variable domain, with the rest looked up from reference TRBV7-9 and TRBJ2-2, is DTGVSQNPRHKITKRGQNVTFRCDPISEHNRLYWYRQTLGQGPEFLTYFQNEAQLEKSRLLSDRFSAERPKGSFSTLEIQRTEQGDSAMYLCATGGVGTTGELFFGEGSRLTVL.

The chain couples TRBV10-1 to TRBJ2-4; the match to TRBD1 covers 12 bases. Unmatched junction bases numbered 7, after V lost 3 bases and J lost 1 base. CDR1 WNHNN and CDR2 SYGVQD come from the germline V gene (reference sequence). This CDR3 spans 18 amino acids. The CDR3 reads CASSDGTGGSPAKNIQYF. CDR3 DNA: TGCGCCAGCAGTGATGGGACAGGGGGCTCGCCGGCCAAAAACATTCAGTACTTC.

The genes are TRBV27 and TRBJ2-7; 9 bases are shared with TRBD2. The CDR3 has 15 residues. Per the germline V gene, CDR1 is MNHEY and CDR2 is SMNVEV (reference sequence). V was clipped by 4 bases and J by 1 base; unmatched bases: 5. Here the CDR3 DNA reads TGTGCCAGCAGTTGGGCGGGAGGGCGGTCCTACGAGCAGTACTTC. This encodes CASSWAGGRSYEQYF.

The gene calls are TRBV7-8 and TRBJ2-1, with a weak D call TRBD2 (6 bases). The V gene lost 6 bases and the J gene lost 8 bases, with 23 bases spanning the gap. Looked up from germline, CDR1 is SGHVS and CDR2 is FQNEAQ. The CDR3 contains 16 residues. Here the CDR3 reads CASSRRWLASTHEQFF. The CDR3 DNA sequence: TGTGCCAGCAGTCGAAGATGGCTAGCGTCGACGCATGAGCAGTTCTTC. The variable domain in full, completed from reference TRBV7-8 and TRBJ2-1, reads GAGVSQSPRYKVAKRGQDVALRCDPISGHVSLFWYQQALGQGPEFLTYFQNEAQLDKSGLPSDRFFAERPEGSVSTLKIQRTQQEDSAVYLCASSRRWLASTHEQFFGPGTRLTVL.

This clone was seen only a few times. The chain links TRBV27 to TRBJ2-3; no firm D call. Germline assignment: CDR1 MNHEY and CDR2 SMNVEV (reference sequence). CDR3 length equals 15 residues. V lost 3 bases and J lost 0, with 10 bases in between. As DNA, the CDR3 is TGTGCCAGCAGTTTCCGCATTATAAGCACAGATACGCAGTATTTT. Translating gives CASSFRIISTDTQYF.

The rearrangement links TRBV6-5 to TRBJ2-1, with TRBD1 identical over 8 bases. Germline CDR1 MNHEY, CDR2 SVGAGI. V trimming: 6 bases; J trimming: 5 bases; junction bases outside the gene matches: 9. The CDR3 covers 15 residues. In nucleotides, the CDR3 is TGTGCCAGCAGATTAACCCAGGGGGCAAACAATGAGCAGTTCTTC. It specifies CASRLTQGANNEQFF.

V is TRBV6-5 and J is TRBJ2-5; D uncertain. The CDR3 extends over 11 amino acids. The germline V gene encodes CDR1 MNHEY and CDR2 SVGAGI. V dropped 6 bases and J dropped 5 bases, with 7 bases sitting between them. CDR3 sequence reads: CASRERETQYF. In DNA, the CDR3 is TGTGCCAGCAGAGAAAGGGAGACCCAGTACTTC.

This chain connects TRBV6-6 to TRBJ1-1; no firm D call. This CDR3 comprises 14 residues. The V end was cut by 4 bases, the J end by 0 bases, with 9 bases between. Germline loops: CDR1 MNHNY, CDR2 SVGAGI (reference sequence). CDR3 nucleotides: TGTGCCAGCAGTTCTGACACCGTGAACACTGAAGCTTTCTTT. Protein sequence: CASSSDTVNTEAFF.